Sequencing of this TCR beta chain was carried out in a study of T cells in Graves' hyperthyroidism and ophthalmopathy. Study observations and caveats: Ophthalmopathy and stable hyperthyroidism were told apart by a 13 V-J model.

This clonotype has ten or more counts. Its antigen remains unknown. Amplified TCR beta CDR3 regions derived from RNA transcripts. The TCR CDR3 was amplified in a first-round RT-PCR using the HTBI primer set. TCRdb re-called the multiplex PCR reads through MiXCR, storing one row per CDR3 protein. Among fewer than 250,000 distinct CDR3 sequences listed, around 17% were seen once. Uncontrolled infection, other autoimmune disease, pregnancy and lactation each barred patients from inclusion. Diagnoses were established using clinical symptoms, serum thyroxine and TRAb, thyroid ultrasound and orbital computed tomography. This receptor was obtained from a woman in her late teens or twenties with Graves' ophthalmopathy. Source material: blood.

The CDR3 sequence is CASTDGTRDYNEQFF. The CDR3 nucleotides read TGCGCCAGCACCGACGGGACTAGAGACTACAATGAGCAGTTCTTC. The J gene is TRBJ2-1, the V gene TRBV4-3, with 8 positions matching TRBD2. The germline V gene has CDR1 LGHNA and CDR2 YSLEER. V lost 7 bases and J lost 3; bases outside the gene matches: 8. The CDR3 has 15 residues.